This T cell receptor beta chain was profiled in a study of blood T cell repertoires in COVID-19. Study overall: The origin of the acute and convalescent COVID-19 samples was the United States, Italy and Spain. Nucleic acid was either cDNA or gDNA, and it came from T cells, B-cell-depleted T cells, or PBMCs.

With 4 bases removed from V and 5 bases from J, the gap between germline ends came to 18 bases. Germline V gives CDR1 LNHDA, CDR2 SQIVND (reference sequence). CDR3 length: 16 amino acids. Original handling: Amplification with reference gene primers provided the estimates of nucleated cell counts. Sequencing used immunoSEQ multiplex PCR; TCRdb keeps in-frame clones, though not all of them. D and trimming were read from the DNA, whereas the V and J calls and clone size are those reported in that table. Seen here are roughly 110,000 clones, 85% to 90% observed once, and the top ten hold roughly 4.4%. This sequence was found in a woman in her forties or fifties with acute or convalescent COVID-19. J is TRBJ1-5 and V is TRBV19, with D maybe TRBD1 (6 bases). The sample taken for sequencing was peripheral blood. The CDR3: CASSTTAWQGHQPQHF. The CDR3 DNA follows: TGTGCCAGTAGTACCACGGCATGGCAGGGGCATCAGCCCCAGCATTTT. The whole variable domain, filled in from reference TRBV19 and TRBJ1-5, reads DGGITQSPKYLFRKEGQNVTLSCEQNLNHDAMYWYRQDPGQGLRLIYYSQIVNDFQKGDIAEGYSVSREKKESFPLTVTSAQKNPTAFYLCASSTTAWQGHQPQHFGDGTRLSIL.